Sequencing of this TCR beta chain was carried out in a study of T cell changes during pregnancy in multiple sclerosis. Germline V gives CDR1 LGHNA, CDR2 YSLEER. The CDR3 runs 18 residues. Trimming took 0 bases from V and 4 from J; bases not matched to a gene: 9. Sequencing used immunoSEQ multiplex PCR; TCRdb keeps in-frame clones, though not all of them. The profile shows about 36,000 clones, roughly 93% of them singletons. The receptor was isolated from a female donor with multiple sclerosis, enrolled in a pregnancy study. The rearrangement links TRBV4-3 to TRBJ2-5; 12 bases match TRBD2. Specimen: CD4+ T cells from peripheral blood mononuclear cells, collected in the first trimester of pregnancy. DNA of the CDR3: TGCGCCAGCAGCCAAGATCTGGCTAGCGGGGGGGTAGGAGAGACCCAGTACTTC. Protein sequence: CASSQDLASGGVGETQYF.